Below are 12 T cell receptor beta chains sequenced from a single sample in a study of blood T cell repertoires in COVID-19. Assay used: immunoSEQ multiplex PCR; TCRdb lists only in-frame clones, some missing. The sample has 200,000 to 250,000 clones, approximately 80% seen once. What was sequenced was PBMCs or T cells enriched from blood (not recorded which). These receptors were obtained from a woman in her forties with acute COVID-19.

In its sample, this clone was seen a few times. The CDR3 sequence: CASSLTGMNTEAFF. The CDR3 coding sequence is TGCGCCAGCAGCTTGACGGGGATGAACACTGAAGCTTTCTTT. The chain links TRBV5-1 to TRBJ1-1; D not certain. Germline loops: CDR1 SGHRS, CDR2 YFSETQ. Between the trimmed V and J ends, which lost 1 base and 0 bases, there was a span of 7 bases. CDR3 length: 14 residues. Drawing the rest from reference TRBV5-1 and TRBJ1-1, the complete variable domain is KAGVTQTPRYLIKTRGQQVTLSCSPISGHRSVSWYQQTPGQGLQFLFEYFSETQRNKGNFPGRFSGRQFSNSRSEMNVSTLELGDSALYLCASSLTGMNTEAFFGQGTRLTVV.

This clone has a handful of counts. The chain combines TRBV27 with TRBJ1-4; the D is unclear. The V end was cut by 4 bases, the J end by 6 bases, with 15 bases between. The V gene's germline CDR1 is MNHEY and CDR2 SMNVEV (reference sequence). The CDR3 spans 15 residues. The CDR3 DNA sequence: TGTGCCAGCAGTTCCAGACTCGCCCGGGATGAAAAACTGTTTTTT. Translated: CASSSRLARDEKLFF. The full variable domain, in which reference TRBV27 and TRBJ1-4 provide the parts outside the CDR3, is EAQVTQNPRYLITVTGKKLTVTCSQNMNHEYMSWYRQDPGLGLRQIYYSMNVEVTDKGDVPEGYKVSRKEKRNFPLILESPSPNQTSLYFCASSSRLARDEKLFFGSGTQLSVL.

This chain links TRBV13 with TRBJ1-2, with 10 bases lining up with TRBD1. V was pared by 7 bases and J by 5 bases, with 13 bases of the junction left unmatched. CDR1 and CDR2 (germline): PRHDT, FYEKMQ (reference sequence). CDR3 length: 16 residues. CDR3 region: CASTETAGTGVYGYTF. The CDR3 DNA sequence: TGTGCCAGCACCGAGACCGCCGGGACAGGGGTATATGGCTACACCTTC. Combining the CDR3 with reference TRBV13 and TRBJ1-2 gives the whole variable domain AAGVIQSPRHLIKEKRETATLKCYPIPRHDTVYWYQQGPGQDPQFLISFYEKMQSDKGSIPDRFSAQQFSDYHSELNMSSLELGDSALYFCASTETAGTGVYGYTFGSGTRLTVV.

The V gene is TRBV28, the J gene TRBJ1-4; D is undetermined. Germline lookup yields CDR1 MDHEN and CDR2 SYDVKM. Deletions cut 2 bases from V and 4 bases from J, with 14 bases between. The CDR3 length is 16 residues. In nucleotides, the CDR3 is TGTGCCAGCAGTTTAGTTGCACAGCGGGATAATGAAAAACTGTTTTTT. Protein sequence: CASSLVAQRDNEKLFF.

The V call is TRBV6-5, the J call TRBJ1-1, with a possible D match to TRBD1 (5 bases). CDR3 length: 15 amino acids. The ends were cut back, 2 bases at V and 4 bases at J, with 14 bases in the middle. CDR1 and CDR2 from the germline V gene are MNHEY and SVGAGI. The CDR3, as DNA: TGTGCCAGCAGTTACGAGTCTAGGGGAACCACTGAAGCTTTCTTT. Its protein product is CASSYESRGTTEAFF.

The chain has TRBV7-9 and TRBJ1-1; 9 nucleotides match TRBD1. The CDR3 has 13 residues. V shed 10 bases and J 2 bases; nucleotides not matched to a gene: 5. The germline V gene has CDR1 SEHNR and CDR2 FQNEAQ (reference sequence). The CDR3 region is CATSDRGNTEAFF. The DNA for the CDR3 is TGTGCCACATCGGACAGGGGAAACACTGAAGCTTTCTTT.

DNA for the CDR3: TGTGCCAGCAGCCAGACAGGGGCCCTTAATTCACCCCTCCACTTT. Protein product: CASSQTGALNSPLHF. The gene calls are TRBV3-1 (or the pseudogene TRBV3-2) and TRBJ1-6, with TRBD1 identical over 8 bases. The germline V gene has CDR1 LGHDT and CDR2 YNNKEL (reference sequence). The J segment lost 6 bases and the V segment lost 3 bases, leaving 4 bases of the junction unmatched. The CDR3 is 15 amino acids.

The chain uses TRBV19 and TRBJ1-1; 8 bases fit TRBD1. CDR3 length: 16 residues. Germline lookup yields CDR1 LNHDA and CDR2 SQIVND (reference sequence). Trimming took 7 bases from V and 5 from J; bases not matched to a gene: 15. DNA of the CDR3: TGTGCCAGTATCATTTACCCCGACAGGGGTAAGACTGAAGCTTTCTTT. It codes for CASIIYPDRGKTEAFF.

The rearrangement links TRBV9 to TRBJ2-1; 7 nucleotides agree with TRBD2. The V gene's germline CDR1 is SGDLS and CDR2 YYNGEE. Unmatched junction bases numbered 7, after V lost 6 bases and J lost 1 base. The CDR3 consists of 15 residues. The CDR3 nucleotides are TGTGCCAGCAATATAGCGGGTACTTCCTACAATGAGCAGTTCTTC. Amino acid sequence: CASNIAGTSYNEQFF.

The CDR3 sequence is CASSEMGLNTGELFF. DNA for the CDR3: TGCGCCAGCAGCGAGATGGGCCTGAACACCGGGGAGCTGTTTTTT. The V call is TRBV5-1, the J call TRBJ2-2, with D unresolved. There are 15 residues in the CDR3. V was clipped by 4 bases and J by 1 base, with 11 bases between them. Per germline, CDR1 SGHRS and CDR2 YFSETQ.

A note on this clone: This CDR3 is also generated by other DNA sequences in the sample. The J gene is TRBJ2-7, the V gene TRBV19; 7 positions match TRBD1. The germline CDR1 and CDR2 sequences are LNHDA and SQIVND (reference sequence). Trimming removed 1 base from V and 2 bases from J; junction bases left unmatched: 2. The CDR3 length is 14 residues. The CDR3 spells CASSIGTGAYEQYF. The CDR3 nucleotides are TGTGCCAGTAGTATAGGGACAGGAGCCTACGAGCAGTACTTC.

CDR3 loop: CASRQGGTGYYQPQHF. The DNA of the CDR3 is TGTGCCAGCCGCCAGGGGGGGACAGGGTACTATCAGCCCCAGCATTTT. The chain has TRBV28 and TRBJ1-5, with 9 positions matching TRBD1. V dropped 8 bases and J dropped 5; count of bases not matched to a gene: 13. The CDR3 loop spans 16 amino acids. Per the germline V gene, CDR1 is MDHEN and CDR2 is SYDVKM.